This T cell receptor (beta chain) was obtained from a study of T cells in Graves' hyperthyroidism and ophthalmopathy. Study-level findings and limits: Most expanded thyroid clonotypes above 0.001 recurred in blood.

Subjects aged 18 to 65 presented with newly diagnosed hyperthyroidism of less than 2 months' duration. Those patients with uncontrolled infection, other autoimmune disease, pregnancy or lactation were excluded. Diagnosis relied on clinical symptoms, serum thyroxine and TRAb, thyroid ultrasound and orbital computed tomography. This clonotype has ten or more counts. Its target is not known. TCR beta CDR3 regions were amplified from RNA. During a first-round RT-PCR of the TCR CDR3, the HTBI primer set was used. MiXCR, run by TCRdb on the multiplex PCR reads, gives a single entry per CDR3 protein. The data show roughly 750,000 distinct CDR3 sequences, approximately 16% seen once. The receptor comes from a man aged 18 to 30 with Graves' hyperthyroidism. The sequenced sample was blood.

The CDR3 loop reads CASSLGPGQPQHF. Here the CDR3 DNA reads TGTGCCAGCAGCTTAGGTCCTGGTCAGCCCCAGCATTTT. The rearrangement joins TRBV11-3 to TRBJ1-5; D not resolved. V was pared by 1 base and J by 6 bases, with 7 bases between. Germline V gene data show CDR1 as SGHNT and CDR2 as YENEEA. This CDR3 comprises 13 residues.